A selection of T cell receptor beta chains follows, all from one sample in a study of blood T cell repertoires in COVID-19. Profiled with immunoSEQ multiplex PCR; TCRdb holds only in-frame clones, not every one. Of a few hundred thousand clones listed, 70% to 90% were seen once; the top ten hold 3.5% to 4.5%. The sequenced sample consisted of PBMCs or T cells enriched from blood (not recorded which). Every receptor here comes from a woman younger than 45 who had recovered from COVID-19. The CDR3 runs from the conserved cysteine through the conserved F or W. A D gene is named only where the DNA matches it firmly. Clone size appears in some rows only: once, few, many, or a class for an expanded clone.

j_call,clone_size,v_call,d_call,cdr3_nt,cdr3_aa
TRBJ1-2,-,TRBV19,-,TGTGCCAGTAGTATAGGGCAGGGAATGGACTATGGCTACACCTTC,CASSIGQGMDYGYTF
TRBJ1-3,-,TRBV5-1,TRBD1,TGCGCCAGCAGCGGTGACAGGGGGCTAGGAAACACCATATATTTT,CASSGDRGLGNTIYF
TRBJ2-2,-,TRBV12-5,TRBD2,TGTGCTAGTGGTTTGGGCGGGAGCGGAAACGGGGAGCTGTTTTTT,CASGLGGSGNGELFF
TRBJ2-7,-,TRBV20-1,-,TGCAGTGCTAGTGGGCCTAGCGTCTCCTACGAGCAGTACTTC,CSASGPSVSYEQYF
TRBJ1-1,-,TRBV9,TRBD1,TGTGCCAGCAGCGTAGGTGAATCGGGGACAGAGAACACTGAAGCTTTCTTT,CASSVGESGTENTEAFF
TRBJ1-4,-,TRBV13,-,TGTGCCAGCAGCTTAGGTCAGTCCAATGAAAAACTGTTTTTT,CASSLGQSNEKLFF
TRBJ2-1,-,TRBV27,-,TGTGCCAGCAGTTTACGTCAGATAACCTCCTACAATGAGCAGTTCTTC,CASSLRQITSYNEQFF
TRBJ1-5,-,TRBV20-1,-,TGCAGTGCTAGTGGGGGAGATATAAGCAATCAGCCCCAGCATTTT,CSASGGDISNQPQHF
TRBJ1-4,once,TRBV27,-,TGTGCCAGCAGTTTATCGTGGGGAGTTGAAAAACTGTTTTTT,CASSLSWGVEKLFF
TRBJ2-2,-,TRBV4-2,TRBD2,TGTGCCAGCAGCCTTAGCGGGAGTTACACCGGGGAGCTGTTTTTT,CASSLSGSYTGELFF
TRBJ2-7,-,TRBV27,TRBD1,TGTGCCAGCAGCCTTGGGACAGGCGGCGGCGAGCAGTACTTC,CASSLGTGGGEQYF
TRBJ1-5,-,TRBV10-1,-,TGCGCCAGCAGTGAGCTGGAGAATCAGCCCCAGCATTTT,CASSELENQPQHF
TRBJ1-5,few,TRBV18,-,TGTGCCAGCTCACCGTCCGTAGGCAATCAGCCCCAGCATTTT,CASSPSVGNQPQHF
TRBJ2-1,few,TRBV7-8,-,TGTGCCAGCAGCACGCGACTAGACAATGAGCAGTTCTTC,CASSTRLDNEQFF
TRBJ2-3,-,TRBV7-6,TRBD2,TGTGCCAGCAGCAGACTAGCGGGGGCCGCCTCCGTAGATACGCAGTATTTT,CASSRLAGAASVDTQYF
TRBJ2-7,-,TRBV7-2,TRBD1,TGTGCCAGCAGCCTCGTCATGGGACAGCCCTGGGACGAGCAGTACTTC,CASSLVMGQPWDEQYF
TRBJ1-5,few,TRBV28,TRBD1,TGTGCCAGCAGTTCATATGACAGGGGATCAAGCAATCAGCCCCAGCATTTT,CASSSYDRGSSNQPQHF
TRBJ2-7,-,TRBV3-1/TRBV3-2,-,TGTGCCAGCAGCCAAACAACCTACGAGCAGTACTTC,CASSQTTYEQYF
TRBJ1-5,-,TRBV6-2/TRBV6-3,TRBD1,TGTGCCAGCAGTTACCTCGGACAGGGGCAAAATCAGCCCCAGCATTTT,CASSYLGQGQNQPQHF
TRBJ2-2,-,TRBV6-5,-,TGTGCCAGCAGTTACAGCGTAGTCGGGGAGCTGTTTTTT,CASSYSVVGELFF
TRBJ2-5,-,TRBV29-1,-,TGCAGCGTTGGGGGTCGGGTAGCGGCAGAGACCCAGTACTTC,CSVGGRVAAETQYF
TRBJ1-3,few,TRBV2,TRBD1,TGTGCCAGCAGACTCTTCTCGGGACAGGGCCGCGACACCATATATTTT,CASRLFSGQGRDTIYF
TRBJ2-7,-,TRBV10-1,-,TGCGCCTTCCAACGGCAGGGTCTCTCCTACGAGCAGTACTTC,CAFQRQGLSYEQYF
TRBJ2-7,-,TRBV5-1,-,TGCGCCAGCAGCGGGTCAGGGGACTACGAGCAGTACTTC,CASSGSGDYEQYF
TRBJ2-1,-,TRBV27,TRBD2,TGTGCCAGCGGGGGAGGGACTAGCGGATCCTTATATTACAATGAGCAGTTCTTC,CASGGGTSGSLYYNEQFF
TRBJ1-1,once,TRBV28,TRBD1,TGTGCCAGCACCCTACCAGGGGGGACTGAAGCTTTCTTT,CASTLPGGTEAFF
TRBJ2-1,-,TRBV3-1/TRBV3-2,-,TGTGCCAGCAGCCCCCGGGTTAGCGGATCCTACAATGAGCAGTTCTTC,CASSPRVSGSYNEQFF
TRBJ2-7,-,TRBV29-1,TRBD2,TGCAGCGTTGAAGAGTGGGGGACTAGCGGGAGGGATGAGTACTTC,CSVEEWGTSGRDEYF
TRBJ1-2,-,TRBV6-5,-,TGTGCCAGCAGTTTTAGCCAGGTGCGGGGGGCTGGCTACACCTTC,CASSFSQVRGAGYTF
TRBJ1-2,-,TRBV24-1,-,TGTGCCACCAGTGATTTGGACAGGTCCTATGGCTACACCTTC,CATSDLDRSYGYTF
TRBJ2-1,-,TRBV30,TRBD2,TGTGCCTGGTCCGGGAGGTCCTCCTACAATGAGCAGTTCTTC,CAWSGRSSYNEQFF
TRBJ2-1,-,TRBV4-1,TRBD1,TGCGCCAGCGGGGGGACAGGGAACCACAATGAGCAGTTCTTC,CASGGTGNHNEQFF
TRBJ2-7,-,TRBV5-5,-,TGTGCCAGCAGCTGGGACACTCCCTACGAGCAGTACTTC,CASSWDTPYEQYF
TRBJ1-1,-,TRBV30,-,TGTGCCTGGAGACAAGAATCCACTGAAGCTTTCTTT,CAWRQESTEAFF
TRBJ2-1,-,TRBV28,-,TGTGCCAGCAGTTTATTGCGATGGAATGAGCAGTTCTTC,CASSLLRWNEQFF
TRBJ1-1,-,TRBV30,-,TGTGCCTGGAGTGTACGCGGACATTTGAACACTGAAGCTTTCTTT,CAWSVRGHLNTEAFF
TRBJ1-1,-,TRBV19,TRBD1,TGTGCCAGTAGTATGATTGCCGGGACAGTTTTTTTTGAAGCTTTCTTT,CASSMIAGTVFFEAFF
TRBJ1-2,-,TRBV7-9,-,TGTGCCATCGAGAGGGTAATTTATGGCTACACCTTC,CAIERVIYGYTF
TRBJ1-1,-,TRBV7-9,TRBD1,TGTGCCAGCAGCTTAAACAGGGGCTTGAACACTGAAGCTTTCTTT,CASSLNRGLNTEAFF
TRBJ2-2,-,TRBV21-1,-,TGTGCCAGCAGCAGACCAAGCGGACTTAACACCGGGGAGCTGTTTTTT,CASSRPSGLNTGELFF
TRBJ1-2,-,TRBV28,-,TGTGCCAGCAGTTTCTTCACAGGGCCCTATGGCTACACCTTC,CASSFFTGPYGYTF
TRBJ2-7,few,TRBV6-5,-,TGTGCCAGCAGTTTCTCGGAGGGCTCCGAGCAGTACTTC,CASSFSEGSEQYF
TRBJ2-1,few,TRBV5-5,-,TGTGCCAGCAGCTTGTCGGGGATGCGGAGGGAGATCTATGAGCAGTTCTTC,CASSLSGMRREIYEQFF
TRBJ1-1,-,TRBV4-1,TRBD1,TGCGCCAGCAGCCCCCAAGGCAGGGGACAGCGTAACACTGAAGCTTTCTTT,CASSPQGRGQRNTEAFF
TRBJ1-4,once,TRBV27,TRBD1,TGTGCCAGCGGTCGGACAGGGACGGAAAAACTGTTTTTT,CASGRTGTEKLFF
TRBJ1-1,once,TRBV28,TRBD1,TGTGCCAGCAGCCCCCATATAGGGGGCAAGGAGAACACTGAAGCTTTCTTT,CASSPHIGGKENTEAFF
TRBJ1-1,few,TRBV9,TRBD1,TGTGCCAGCAGCGGAGAACAGGGGGTGCAGAGTTCTTTCTTT,CASSGEQGVQSSFF
TRBJ2-2,-,TRBV28,-,TGTGCCAGCACCGAAACAGGGTTGGAGCTGTTTTTT,CASTETGLELFF